This T cell receptor (beta chain) was documented in a study of cytomegalovirus exposure and HLA in healthy donors. With respect to this clone: Its antigen is unidentified.

General study points: Associated with cytomegalovirus, according to the listing, were 150 to 200 TCR beta chains. A few CMV-associated chains proved CMV antigen-specific in vitro. The classifier reportedly diagnosed cytomegalovirus status with high specificity and sensitivity.

Clones were sequenced by immunoSEQ multiplex PCR, and TCRdb holds only the in-frame ones, with some missing. The table has 150,000 to 200,000 clones, about 90% seen once. Separate from the 666-subject first cohort was the approximately 110-subject validation cohort, to which the donors belonged. This sequence originates from a woman younger than 35 in good health and CMV-seropositive. Sequenced material: PBMCs.

The CDR3: CASSDSTSLNNEQFF. DNA for the CDR3: TGTGCCAGCAGTGATTCTACTAGCCTCAACAATGAGCAGTTCTTC. This chain uses TRBV25-1 with TRBJ2-1, with D possibly being TRBD2 (6 bases). Germline-derived CDR1 and CDR2 are MGHDK and SYGVNS. The CDR3 has 15 residues. The V gene lost 3 bases and the J gene lost 5 bases, with 14 bases spanning the gap.